The clone carrying this T cell receptor beta chain was observed a single time. The data belong to a study of blood T cell repertoires in COVID-19. As for the study in general: Whether acute or convalescent, the COVID-19 samples came from the United States, Italy and Spain. PBMCs, B-cell-depleted T cells, or T cells provided the cDNA or gDNA that made up the material.

Per the germline V gene, CDR1 is MNHNS and CDR2 is SASEGT. There are 13 residues in the CDR3. V lost 3 bases, J lost 5 bases, and 11 bases lay in between. The Seattle patients joined while their infection was active and were tracked longitudinally afterward. Original methodology: Estimates of nucleated cell counts were drawn from the amplification of reference gene primers. Here immunoSEQ multiplex PCR was the method, and the copy in TCRdb shows in-frame clones only, minus some. That table gives V, J and clone size, and the DNA gave D and trimming. The table has tens of thousands of clones, 87% seen once.

The material sequenced was peripheral blood. The chain carries TRBV6-1 and TRBJ2-7; D perhaps matches TRBD2 (6 bases). This receptor was taken from a woman in her forties or fifties with COVID-19, enrolled during active disease. The CDR3 DNA reads TGTGCCAGCAGTGATAGACTAGTGGACGAGCAGTACTTC. Amino acid sequence: CASSDRLVDEQYF.